These T cell receptor beta chains were read from a single sample in a study of siplizumab effects on memory and regulatory T cells. The method was immunoSEQ multiplex PCR; TCRdb's version includes in-frame clones alone and lacks a portion of them. This table holds approximately 120,000 clones, just over 90% found once. The sample comprised non-Treg CD4+ T cells sorted from blood. The receptors were gathered from a human donor in good health. CDR3s include the opening cysteine and the closing phenylalanine or tryptophan. A D gene is named only where the DNA matches it firmly. Clone sizes are given selectively: once, few, many, or a class where the clone is expanded.

v_call	j_call	clone_size	d_call	cdr3_aa	cdr3_nt
TRBV7-6	TRBJ2-2	.	.	CASSPGTPNTGELFF	TGTGCCAGCAGCCCGGGGACGCCGAACACCGGGGAGCTGTTTTTT
TRBV10-2	TRBJ2-2	.	.	CASSDTGIVGELFF	TGCGCCAGCAGTGATACAGGGATAGTTGGGGAGCTGTTTTTT
TRBV14	TRBJ1-1	few	.	CASSLGMNTEAFF	TGTGCCAGCAGTCTGGGAATGAACACTGAAGCTTTCTTT
TRBV5-1	TRBJ2-3	once	TRBD1	CASSLQGVTDTQYF	TGCGCCAGCAGCTTACAGGGGGTCACAGATACGCAGTATTTT
TRBV7-2	TRBJ2-5	.	TRBD2	CASSQWIGGGKETQYF	TGTGCCAGCAGCCAATGGATCGGCGGGGGGAAAGAGACCCAGTACTTC
TRBV5-5	TRBJ1-5	.	.	CASSSTGIGSNQPQHF	TGTGCCAGCAGCTCAACAGGGATTGGGAGCAATCAGCCCCAGCATTTT
TRBV6-5	TRBJ1-6	.	.	CASRGQGENSPLHF	TGTGCCAGCAGAGGGCAGGGTGAGAACTCACCCCTCCACTTT
TRBV13	TRBJ2-2	.	TRBD2	CASSVTRLAGTTGELFF	TGTGCCAGCAGCGTAACAAGACTAGCGGGGACCACCGGGGAGCTGTTTTTT
TRBV7-2	TRBJ2-1	.	TRBD2	CASSLGLAVNEQFF	TGTGCCAGCAGTTTAGGACTAGCCGTAAATGAGCAGTTCTTC
TRBV11-2	TRBJ2-2	.	.	CASSKIQYTGELFF	TGTGCCAGCAGCAAGATACAGTACACCGGGGAGCTGTTTTTT
TRBV7-2	TRBJ2-3	.	TRBD2	CASSLGLLAGDTDTQYF	TGTGCCAGCAGCTTAGGGTTACTAGCGGGGGATACAGATACGCAGTATTTT
TRBV11-2	TRBJ2-5	.	.	CASSLVEETQYF	TGTGCCAGCAGCTTAGTGGAAGAGACCCAGTACTTC